This entry features one TCR beta chain sequence. What it binds is unknown. Every donor provided one heparinised blood draw, which averaged about 116 mL. This sample was taken from a study of beta chain features in type 1 diabetes. Study-wide results and caveats: These data did not resolve whether HLA type affects TCRB rearrangement. When Type 1 diabetes patients were examined, their TCRB CDR3s proved moderately but significantly shorter in all four CD4+ subsets. Patients showed naive, central memory and Treg TCRB repertoires that appeared more similar than those of healthy donors.

The whole isolated RNA underwent reverse transcription, so sequencing captured expressed TCRB transcripts. Generated by immunoSEQ multiplex PCR, the TCRdb table keeps only in-frame clones and is missing some. This repertoire shows a few hundred thousand clones, 9.6% found once; its top ten account for about 0.6%. Germline lookup yields CDR1 SNHLY and CDR2 FYNNEI. Trimming took off 4 bases at V and 6 bases at J, with 13 bases between the two ends. The CDR3 contains 13 residues. The sample was central memory CD4+ T cells from blood. The rearrangement joins TRBV2 to TRBJ2-7; the D gene is possibly TRBD1 (5 bases). The clonotype originates from a man under 40 with type 1 diabetes. This chain's CDR3 is CASSGQTRSEQYF. DNA of the CDR3: TGTGCCAGCAGTGGACAGACCCGGAGCGAGCAGTACTTC. Full variable domain (remainder filled in from reference TRBV2 and TRBJ2-7): EPEVTQTPSHQVTQMGQEVILRCVPISNHLYFYWYRQILGQKVEFLVSFYNNEISEKSEIFDDQFSVERPDGSNFTLKIRSTKLEDSAMYFCASSGQTRSEQYFGPGTRLTVT.